The count of the clone carrying this T cell receptor (beta chain) is one. The data stem from a study of blood T cell repertoires in COVID-19. Generated by immunoSEQ multiplex PCR, the TCRdb table keeps only in-frame clones and is missing some. The data contain about 260,000 clones, about 91% of them singletons. This CDR3 region has 14 residues. V lost 4 bases to trimming and J lost 5 bases; unmatched junction nucleotides: 9. Germline CDR1 and CDR2: SGDLS and YYNGEE. The rearrangement joins TRBV9 to TRBJ2-7; 7 bases align to TRBD2. The specimen sequenced was peripheral blood. The TCR comes from a person in their late teens or twenties with COVID-19, enrolled during active disease. The CDR3 protein is CASSKGGLVHEQYF. The DNA for the CDR3 is TGTGCCAGCAGCAAGGGAGGACTAGTCCACGAGCAGTACTTC. Full variable domain (rest looked up from reference TRBV9 and TRBJ2-7): DSGVTQTPKHLITATGQRVTLRCSPRSGDLSVYWYQQSLDQGLQFLIQYYNGEERAKGNILERFSAQQFPDLHSELNLSSLELGDSALYFCASSKGGLVHEQYFGPGTRLTVT.